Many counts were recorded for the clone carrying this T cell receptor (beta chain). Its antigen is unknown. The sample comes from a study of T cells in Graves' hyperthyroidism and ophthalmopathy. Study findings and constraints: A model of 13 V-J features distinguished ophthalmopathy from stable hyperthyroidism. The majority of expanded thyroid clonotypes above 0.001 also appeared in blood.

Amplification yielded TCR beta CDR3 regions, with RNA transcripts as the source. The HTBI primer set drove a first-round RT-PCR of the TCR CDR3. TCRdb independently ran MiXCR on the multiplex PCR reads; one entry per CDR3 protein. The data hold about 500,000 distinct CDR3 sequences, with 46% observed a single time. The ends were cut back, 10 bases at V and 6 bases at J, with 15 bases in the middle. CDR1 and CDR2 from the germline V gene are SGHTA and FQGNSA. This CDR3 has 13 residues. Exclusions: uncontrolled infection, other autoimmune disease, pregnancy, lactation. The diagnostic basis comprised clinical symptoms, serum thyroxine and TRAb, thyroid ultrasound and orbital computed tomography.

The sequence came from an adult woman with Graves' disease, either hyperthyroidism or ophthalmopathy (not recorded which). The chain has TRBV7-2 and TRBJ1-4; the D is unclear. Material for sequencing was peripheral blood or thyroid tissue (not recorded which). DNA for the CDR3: TGTGCCATACAGACGGCTCCCGATGAAAAACTGTTTTTT. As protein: CAIQTAPDEKLFF.